Following are 24 T cell receptor beta chains from one sample sequenced in a study of CD8 T cells in ankylosing spondylitis. TCRdb processed the 5' RACE reads anew with MiXCR; each CDR3 protein has one entry. The table lists about 350,000 distinct CDR3 sequences, around 20% of them singletons. The sample comprised blood, either unsorted or a sorted T cell fraction (not recorded which). These receptors were collected from a male donor with ankylosing spondylitis or in good health (not recorded which).

This chain links TRBV10-2 with TRBJ2-1, with TRBD2 as a possible D gene (6 bases). The CDR3 is made up of 15 amino acids. Germline V gene lookup returns CDR1 WSHSY and CDR2 SAAADI. Trimming pared 7 bases from V and 6 bases from J, leaving 19 bases between. CDR3: CASTLLGGAGNEQFF. The CDR3 DNA reads as TGCGCCAGCACCCTCCTGGGCGGGGCGGGCAATGAGCAGTTCTTC.

This clonotype was detected only a few times. This chain's CDR3 is CSVPQGNQETQYF. For the CDR3, the DNA is TGCAGCGTCCCCCAAGGGAACCAAGAGACCCAGTACTTC. The gene calls are TRBV29-1 and TRBJ2-5; no firm D call. CDR3 length: 13 residues. Germline V gene lookup returns CDR1 SQVTM and CDR2 ANQGSEA. The V end lost 6 bases, the J end lost 0 bases, and 11 bases lay between the germline ends.

As to this clonotype: With a much larger clone just one base away, this may be a read error. The CDR3 sequence is CASSQVPGELFF. The DNA for the CDR3 is TGCGCCAGCAGCCAAGTCCCCGGGGAGCTGTTTTTT. V gene TRBV4-1 combines with J gene TRBJ2-2; D not resolved. CDR3 length: 12 amino acids. Trimming removed 1 base from V and 6 bases from J, with 3 bases in between. CDR1 is MGHRA, CDR2 YSYEKL, per germline.

The J gene is TRBJ2-3, the V gene TRBV7-9, with D tentatively TRBD2 (6 bases). Germline V gene data show CDR1 as SEHNR and CDR2 as FQNEAQ (reference sequence). V lost 4 bases and J lost 5, with 22 bases in between. The CDR3 has 17 amino acids. The CDR3 is CASSSGSYAGRGDTQYF. CDR3 in DNA: TGTGCCAGCAGCTCAGGATCTTATGCGGGGCGGGGAGATACGCAGTATTTT.

The CDR3 sequence is CASTQGSNTEAFF. The CDR3 nucleotides read TGTGCCAGCACCCAGGGATCTAACACTGAAGCTTTCTTT. The genes are TRBV12-3 or TRBV12-4 and TRBJ1-1, with D possibly TRBD1 on 5 matching bases. Deletions cut 7 bases from V and 2 bases from J, with 11 bases between. CDR3 length: 13 amino acids.

This sequence joins TRBV4-1 and TRBJ1-3, with D possibly matching TRBD1 (5 bases). Germline loops: CDR1 MGHRA, CDR2 YSYEKL. The CDR3 runs to 15 residues. V was shortened by 6 bases and J by 0 bases, with 12 bases between the two germline ends. The CDR3 sequence: CASRDTGYSGNTIYF. CDR3 DNA: TGCGCCAGCAGGGATACAGGCTACTCTGGAAACACCATATATTTT.

A few counts support this clonotype. This sequence joins TRBV5-6 and TRBJ2-7, with a weak D call TRBD2 (7 bases). Trimming stripped 2 bases from V and 5 bases from J, with 11 bases between. This CDR3 comprises 13 residues. Germline V lookup: CDR1 SGHDT, CDR2 YYEEEE. CDR3 region: CASSFGGPDEQYF. The CDR3 nucleotides are TGTGCCAGCAGCTTCGGGGGGCCTGACGAGCAGTACTTC.

The gene calls are TRBV15 and TRBJ1-5; D not certain. The CDR3 is made up of 14 amino acids. V was shortened by 9 bases and J by 7 bases, with 19 bases between the two germline ends. Germline assignment: CDR1 LNHNV and CDR2 YYDKDF (reference sequence). The CDR3 loop is CATSPLRGGQPQHF. Here the CDR3 DNA reads TGTGCCACATCACCCCTCCGGGGTGGACAGCCCCAGCATTTT.

This clonotype was seen a handful of times. The V gene is TRBV10-3, the J gene TRBJ1-2; D ambiguous. Germline CDR1 is ENHRY and CDR2 is SYGVKD. V was cut by 0 bases and J by 2 bases, with 19 bases left in between. The CDR3 contains 18 residues. In nucleotides, the CDR3 is TGTGCCATCAGTGAGTCTCGACGGCTGGCCGCTGGCAACTATGGCTACACCTTC. This codes for CAISESRRLAAGNYGYTF.

The CDR3 bases are TGTGCCAGCTCACCTTGGGACGGGAACAATGAGCAGTTCTTC. Protein: CASSPWDGNNEQFF. J is TRBJ2-1 and V is TRBV18; D is possibly TRBD1 or TRBD2 (5 bases each). V was clipped by 3 bases and J by 5 bases, with 11 bases between them. Germline CDR1 and CDR2: KGHSH and LQKENI. The CDR3 is 14 amino acids.

In this sample, this clonotype turned up once. The V and J genes are TRBV5-5 and TRBJ2-1; perhaps TRBD2 as D (5 bases). V lost 0 bases, J lost 2 bases, and 12 bases lay in between. The CDR3 loop spans 16 amino acids. The germline gives CDR1 SGHKS, CDR2 YYEKEE (reference sequence). The CDR3 reads CASSLATGFPYNEQFF. In DNA, the CDR3 is TGTGCCAGCAGCTTGGCCACGGGGTTCCCCTACAATGAGCAGTTCTTC.

This chain joins TRBV7-2 and TRBJ2-1; TRBD2 might be the D (6 bases). Germline assignment: CDR1 SGHTA and CDR2 FQGNSA. The CDR3 has 15 amino acids. V lost 3 bases, J lost 1 base, and 10 bases lay in between. The CDR3 coding sequence is TGTGCCAGCAGCTTTGGAGGGAGGTCCTACAATGAGCAGTTCTTC. It encodes CASSFGGRSYNEQFF.

This clonotype was detected a few times. This sequence joins TRBV12-3 or TRBV12-4 and TRBJ2-5; no reliable D call. Trimming took 7 bases from V and 0 from J, leaving 15 bases between them. The CDR3 covers 15 residues. CDR3 bases: TGTGCCAGCACCGACCGCGCAGCGCACCAAGAGACCCAGTACTTC. Protein product: CASTDRAAHQETQYF.

The gene calls are TRBV6-1 and TRBJ2-1, with TRBD2 as a possible D gene (5 bases). The CDR3 is made up of 11 amino acids. Germline CDR1 reads MNHNS; CDR2 reads SASEGT. The V end lost 6 bases, the J end lost 10 bases, and 10 bases lay between the germline ends. DNA of the CDR3: TGTGCCAGCAGGTACGGGGAAGAGCAGTTCTTC. This codes for CASRYGEEQFF.

This clonotype was counted only a few times. The chain links TRBV4-1 to TRBJ2-1, with TRBD2 matching 9 bases. Germline CDR1 and CDR2: MGHRA and YSYEKL. J was trimmed by 10 bases and V by 0 bases; bases with no gene match: 7. The CDR3 covers 15 residues. CDR3 DNA sequence: TGCGCCAGCAGCCAAGAGGGGCGGGGGGGCCAGGAGCAGTTCTTC. Protein product: CASSQEGRGGQEQFF.

In nucleotides, the CDR3 is TGTGCCAGCAGCTTAGAGACAGATACGCAGTATTTT. Its protein is CASSLETDTQYF. V usage is TRBV7-9 and J usage is TRBJ2-3; D remains ambiguous. CDR1 is SEHNR, CDR2 FQNEAQ, per germline (reference sequence). CDR3 length: 12 amino acids. V lost 1 base and J lost 3, with 2 bases in between. Full variable domain (remainder filled in from reference TRBV7-9 and TRBJ2-3): DTGVSQNPRHKITKRGQNVTFRCDPISEHNRLYWYRQTLGQGPEFLTYFQNEAQLEKSRLLSDRFSAERPKGSFSTLEIQRTEQGDSAMYLCASSLETDTQYFGPGTRLTVL.

The chain employs TRBV15 and TRBJ2-2, with TRBD2 identical over 7 bases. V was pared by 6 bases and J by 5 bases, with 9 bases of the junction left unmatched. Per germline, CDR1 LNHNV and CDR2 YYDKDF (reference sequence). The CDR3 spans 15 residues. This CDR3 is CATRGYFGGTGELFF. As DNA, the CDR3 is TGTGCCACCAGGGGGTACTTCGGGGGGACCGGGGAGCTGTTTTTT.

In its sample, this clonotype was seen a few times. This chain uses TRBV20-1 with TRBJ2-7; a weak D match, TRBD1 (6 bases). CDR3 length: 11 residues. The V and J ends lost 5 bases and 3 bases respectively, with 8 bases between them. Germline CDR1 and CDR2: DFQATT and SNEGSKA (reference sequence). The CDR3 loop reads CSAYRDYEQYF. Here the CDR3 DNA reads TGCAGTGCTTACAGGGACTACGAGCAGTACTTC.

The table lists this clonotype with a few counts. The V gene is TRBV20-1, the J gene TRBJ1-5; 7 bases fit TRBD1. Per germline, CDR1 DFQATT and CDR2 SNEGSKA (reference sequence). This CDR3 comprises 14 residues. Trimming removed 4 bases from V and 6 bases from J; junction bases left unmatched: 9. The CDR3 region has the DNA TGCAGTGCTACGTTCGGGGGACAGAGTCAGCCCCAGCATTTT. Its translation is CSATFGGQSQPQHF.

The J gene is TRBJ2-1, the V gene TRBV9, with 13 positions matching TRBD2. Germline CDR1 is SGDLS and CDR2 is YYNGEE. The CDR3 is 19 residues long. The V and J ends lost 4 bases and 4 bases, in that order; junction bases with no gene match: 14. The CDR3 DNA reads TGTGCCAGCAGCCCGATCAAAATGGGACTAGCGGGGTATTACAATGAGCAGTTCTTC. It translates to CASSPIKMGLAGYYNEQFF.

A note on this clonotype: Germline is not matched at one junction end, which may reflect a read error. V gene TRBV7-9 combines with J gene TRBJ2-1; 12 nucleotides match TRBD2. CDR1 SEHNR and CDR2 FQNEAQ come from the germline V gene (reference sequence). The CDR3 sequence is 17 residues long. The CDR3 DNA is TGTGCCAGCAGCCTAGCGGGGGGGAACCCCTCCTACAATGAGCAGTTCTTC. Translated, it gives CASSLAGGNPSYNEQFF.

This chain uses TRBV9 with TRBJ2-7; D remains unclear. Germline V gene lookup returns CDR1 SGDLS and CDR2 YYNGEE. The V end lost 3 bases, the J end lost 3 bases, and 19 bases lay between the germline ends. The CDR3 runs 16 residues. DNA for the CDR3: TGTGCCAGCAGCGCCCCCCTGGACCGCTTGCACTACGAGCAGTACTTC. Protein sequence: CASSAPLDRLHYEQYF.

The gene calls are TRBV6-2 or TRBV6-3 and TRBJ1-5; TRBD1 matches at 8 bases. V shed 6 bases and J 2 bases; nucleotides not matched to a gene: 3. This CDR3 region has 14 residues. Germline V gene data show CDR1 as MNHEY and CDR2 as SVGEGT. The DNA for the CDR3 is TGTGCCAGCAGGACAGGGGTGGGCAATCAGCCCCAGCATTTT. This translates into CASRTGVGNQPQHF.

This clonotype was counted between two and nine times. The genes are TRBV12-3 or TRBV12-4 and TRBJ2-2; D could derive from TRBD1 or TRBD2 (6 bases each). CDR3 length: 16 residues. V lost 5 bases, J lost 5 bases, and 18 bases lay in between. In nucleotides, the CDR3 is TGTGCCAGCAGTCCTTACTTTGGGGGGCCGACCGGGGAGCTGTTTTTT. As protein: CASSPYFGGPTGELFF.